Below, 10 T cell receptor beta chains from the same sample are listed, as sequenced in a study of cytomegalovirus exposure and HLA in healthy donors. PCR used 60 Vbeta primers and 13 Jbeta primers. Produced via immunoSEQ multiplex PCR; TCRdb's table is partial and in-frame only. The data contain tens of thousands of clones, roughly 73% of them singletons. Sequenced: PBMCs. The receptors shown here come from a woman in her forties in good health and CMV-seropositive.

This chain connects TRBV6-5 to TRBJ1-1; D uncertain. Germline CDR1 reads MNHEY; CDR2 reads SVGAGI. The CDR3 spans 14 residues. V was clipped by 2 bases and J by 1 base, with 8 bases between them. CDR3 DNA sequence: TGTGCCAGCAGTTACGGGCAGTCGAACACTGAAGCTTTCTTT. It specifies CASSYGQSNTEAFF.

The CDR3 spells CASSRTGADTQYF. As DNA, the CDR3 is TGTGCCAGCAGTAGAACAGGGGCAGATACGCAGTATTTT. The rearrangement uses TRBV7-9 and TRBJ2-3; TRBD1 matches at 7 bases. Germline V lookup: CDR1 SEHNR, CDR2 FQNEAQ (reference sequence). There are 13 residues in the CDR3. Trimming cost V 6 bases and J 4 bases; bases outside gene matches: 4.

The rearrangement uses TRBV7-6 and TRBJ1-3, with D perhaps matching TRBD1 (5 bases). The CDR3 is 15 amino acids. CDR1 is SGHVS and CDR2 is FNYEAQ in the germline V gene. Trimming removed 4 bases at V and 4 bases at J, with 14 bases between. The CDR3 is CASSWDLTGGNTIYF. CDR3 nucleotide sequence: TGTGCCAGCAGCTGGGACTTAACTGGGGGAAACACCATATATTTT. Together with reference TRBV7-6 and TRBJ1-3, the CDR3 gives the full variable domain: GAGVSQSPRYKVTKRGQDVALRCDPISGHVSLYWYRQALGQGPEFLTYFNYEAQQDKSGLPNDRFSAERPEGSISTLTIQRTEQRDSAMYRCASSWDLTGGNTIYFGEGSWLTVV.

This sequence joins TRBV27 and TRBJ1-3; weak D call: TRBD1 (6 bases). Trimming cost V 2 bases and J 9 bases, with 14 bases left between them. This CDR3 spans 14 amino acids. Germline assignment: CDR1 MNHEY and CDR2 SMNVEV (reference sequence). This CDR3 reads CASSLEVGAPTIYF. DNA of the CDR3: TGTGCCAGCAGTTTAGAGGTGGGGGCCCCCACCATATATTTT.

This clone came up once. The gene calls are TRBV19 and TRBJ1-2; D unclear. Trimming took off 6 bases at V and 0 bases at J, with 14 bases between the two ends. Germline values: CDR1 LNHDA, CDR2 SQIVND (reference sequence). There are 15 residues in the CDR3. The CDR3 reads CASSTKKLANYGYTF. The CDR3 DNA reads TGTGCCAGTAGCACTAAAAAACTGGCTAACTATGGCTACACCTTC.

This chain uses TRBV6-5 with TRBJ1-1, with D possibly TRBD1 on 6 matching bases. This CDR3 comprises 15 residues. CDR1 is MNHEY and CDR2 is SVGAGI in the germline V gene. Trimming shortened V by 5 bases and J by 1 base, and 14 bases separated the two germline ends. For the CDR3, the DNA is TGTGCCAGCAGTACGAATGGACAGACGAACACTGAAGCTTTCTTT. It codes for CASSTNGQTNTEAFF.

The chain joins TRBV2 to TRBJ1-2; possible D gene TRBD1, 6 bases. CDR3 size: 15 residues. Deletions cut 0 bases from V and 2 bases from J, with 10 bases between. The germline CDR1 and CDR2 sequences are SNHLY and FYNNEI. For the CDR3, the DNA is TGTGCCAGCAGTGAAGCCATTACAGGGAACTATGGCTACACCTTC. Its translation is CASSEAITGNYGYTF.

The CDR3 nucleotides are TGTGCCAGCAGTGAACGAGGCGTCGGTGGCTACACCTTC. Translation: CASSERGVGGYTF. The chain combines TRBV25-1 with TRBJ1-2; unclear D gene. This CDR3 comprises 13 residues. V was cut by 2 bases and J by 7 bases, with 11 bases left in between. The germline V gene has CDR1 MGHDK and CDR2 SYGVNS.

The CDR3 bases are TGTGCCAGCAGCTACTCCGGACAGGGGGCTATCTATGGCTACACCTTC. Encoded protein: CASSYSGQGAIYGYTF. V usage is TRBV5-4 and J usage is TRBJ1-2; 11 nucleotides align to TRBD1. Trimming took 3 bases from V and 4 from J; bases not matched to a gene: 8. CDR3 length: 16 amino acids. CDR1 and CDR2 (germline): SGHNT, YYREEE (reference sequence).

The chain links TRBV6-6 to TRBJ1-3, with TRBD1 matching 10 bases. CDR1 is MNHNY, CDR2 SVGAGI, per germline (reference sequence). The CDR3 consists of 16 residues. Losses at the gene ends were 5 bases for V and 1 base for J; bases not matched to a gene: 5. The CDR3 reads CASSVPGQGSGNTIYF. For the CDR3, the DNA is TGTGCCAGCAGTGTTCCGGGACAGGGGTCTGGAAACACCATATATTTT.